These T cell receptor beta chains were read from a single sample in a study of OX40 agonist ivuxolimab in advanced cancers. The table came from immunoSEQ multiplex PCR; TCRdb's copy has only in-frame clones and leaves some out. The repertoire holds tens of thousands of clones, with around 82% as singletons. Sequenced here: CD4+ or CD8+ T cells sorted from blood, sampled in a trial of the OX40 agonist ivuxolimab. These receptors were collected from an adult with an advanced solid tumor such as melanoma, head and neck, liver or kidney cancer. The CDR3 runs from the conserved cysteine through the conserved F or W. The D gene is left open where the match is weak. Clone size is stated in some rows and not others, as once, few, many or a class when expanded.

clone_size	j_call	v_call	d_call	cdr3_length	cdr3_aa	cdr3_nt
.	TRBJ2-3	TRBV6-1	TRBD2	15	CASSGSGLAGDTQYF	TGTGCCAGCAGTGGTTCGGGACTAGCGGGGGATACGCAGTATTTT
.	TRBJ2-3	TRBV29-1	.	11	CSVGSTDTQYF	TGCAGCGTTGGGAGCACAGATACGCAGTATTTT
.	TRBJ2-7	TRBV5-8	.	14	CASSLRDRHYEQYF	TGTGCCAGCAGCCTTCGGGACCGACACTACGAGCAGTACTTC
once	TRBJ1-1	TRBV2	.	13	CASTETLNTEAFF	TGTGCCAGCACAGAGACATTGAACACTGAAGCTTTCTTT
.	TRBJ1-1	TRBV30	.	14	CAWSAVLGVTEAFF	TGTGCCTGGAGTGCGGTTCTGGGGGTCACTGAAGCTTTCTTT
.	TRBJ2-1	TRBV11-3	TRBD1	15	CASSLDFGTGNEQFF	TGTGCCAGCAGCTTAGATTTTGGGACAGGGAATGAGCAGTTCTTC
.	TRBJ2-7	TRBV2	.	11	CASSPNYEQYF	TGTGCCAGCAGTCCTAACTACGAGCAGTACTTC
.	TRBJ2-3	TRBV9	.	14	CASSVGPFEDTQYF	TGTGCCAGCAGCGTTGGTCCGTTTGAAGATACGCAGTATTTT
.	TRBJ2-3	TRBV29-1	.	11	CSGGNTDTQYF	TGCAGCGGTGGGAACACAGATACGCAGTATTTT
.	TRBJ1-4	TRBV11-3	.	13	CASSLGAEEKLFF	TGTGCCAGCAGCCTGGGGGCTGAAGAAAAACTGTTTTTT
few	TRBJ2-7	TRBV5-1	.	15	CASSLGGTATYEQYF	TGCGCCAGCAGCTTGGGAGGGACGGCTACCTACGAGCAGTACTTC
once	TRBJ2-5	TRBV7-2	.	14	CASSFSARAETQYF	TGTGCCAGCAGCTTTTCGGCAAGGGCAGAGACCCAGTACTTC
.	TRBJ2-5	TRBV7-2	TRBD2	16	CASSLATSGIQETQYF	TGTGCCAGCAGCTTAGCGACTAGCGGAATCCAAGAGACCCAGTACTTC
.	TRBJ2-1	TRBV28	TRBD2	9	CAPGGAQIF	TGTGCCCCCGGGGGGGCCCAAATCTTC
.	TRBJ2-7	TRBV28	.	11	CASVQGLTQYF	TGTGCCAGCGTTCAGGGGTTGACGCAGTACTTC
.	TRBJ2-3	TRBV23-1	TRBD2	16	CASSQSSGGEVDTQYF	TGCGCCAGCAGTCAATCCAGCGGGGGTGAGGTGGATACGCAGTATTTT
.	TRBJ2-1	TRBV27	TRBD2	14	CASSEIAGYNEQFF	TGTGCCAGCTCGGAAATAGCGGGGTACAATGAGCAGTTCTTC
.	TRBJ1-6	TRBV30	TRBD1	18	CAWSVRDRAFSYNSPLHF	TGTGCCTGGAGTGTTAGGGACAGGGCTTTTTCCTATAATTCACCCCTCCACTTT
.	TRBJ1-5	TRBV6-6	.	11	CASSSNEVQHF	TGTGCCAGCAGTTCAAACGAAGTCCAGCATTTT
.	TRBJ2-3	TRBV7-8	TRBD2	16	CASTRSSGRAPDTQYF	TGTGCCAGCACCCGCTCTAGCGGGAGGGCCCCAGATACGCAGTATTTT
.	TRBJ1-4	TRBV7-9	TRBD1	16	CASSLSGQATNEKLFF	TGTGCCAGCAGCTTATCGGGACAGGCAACTAATGAAAAACTGTTTTTT
.	TRBJ1-6	TRBV6-6	.	13	CASRPDSRSPLHF	TGTGCCAGCAGGCCAGACTCGAGGTCACCCCTCCACTTT
.	TRBJ2-7	TRBV6-5	.	14	CASSYFRQAGEQYF	TGTGCCAGCAGTTACTTCCGGCAGGCGGGGGAGCAGTACTTC
.	TRBJ2-1	TRBV5-1	TRBD2	19	CASSPSGGTSGDSYNEQFF	TGCGCCAGCAGCCCATCAGGGGGGACTAGCGGCGACTCCTACAATGAGCAGTTCTTC
.	TRBJ1-5	TRBV6-5	TRBD1	14	CASSGQVGNQPQHF	TGTGCCAGCAGCGGACAGGTTGGCAATCAGCCCCAGCATTTT
.	TRBJ2-3	TRBV28	TRBD1	15	CASSLGGQGEDTQYF	TGTGCCAGCAGTTTGGGGGGACAGGGGGAAGATACGCAGTATTTT